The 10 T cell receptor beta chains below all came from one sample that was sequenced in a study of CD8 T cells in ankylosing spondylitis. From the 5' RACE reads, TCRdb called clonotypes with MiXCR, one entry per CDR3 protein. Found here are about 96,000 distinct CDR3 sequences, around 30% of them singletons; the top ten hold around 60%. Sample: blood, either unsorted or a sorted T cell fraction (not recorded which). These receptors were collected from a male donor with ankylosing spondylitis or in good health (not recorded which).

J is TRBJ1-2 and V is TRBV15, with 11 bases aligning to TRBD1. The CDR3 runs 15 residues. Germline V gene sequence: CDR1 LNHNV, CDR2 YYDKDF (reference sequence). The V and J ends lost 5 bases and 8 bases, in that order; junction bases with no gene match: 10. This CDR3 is CATSGQDRGQRGYTF. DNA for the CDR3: TGTGCCACCAGCGGGCAGGACAGGGGGCAACGGGGCTACACCTTC. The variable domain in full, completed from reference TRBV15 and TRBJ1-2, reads DAMVIQNPRYQVTQFGKPVTLSCSQTLNHNVMYWYQQKSSQAPKLLFHYYDKDFNNEADTPDNFQSRRPNTSFCFLDIRSPGLGDTAMYLCATSGQDRGQRGYTFGSGTRLTVV.

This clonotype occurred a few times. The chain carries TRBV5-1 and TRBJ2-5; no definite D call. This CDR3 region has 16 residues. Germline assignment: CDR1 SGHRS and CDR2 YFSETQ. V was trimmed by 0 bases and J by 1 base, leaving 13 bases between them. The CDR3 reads CASSLGRATSQETQYF. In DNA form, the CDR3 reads TGCGCCAGCAGCTTGGGGAGAGCAACCAGCCAAGAGACCCAGTACTTC.

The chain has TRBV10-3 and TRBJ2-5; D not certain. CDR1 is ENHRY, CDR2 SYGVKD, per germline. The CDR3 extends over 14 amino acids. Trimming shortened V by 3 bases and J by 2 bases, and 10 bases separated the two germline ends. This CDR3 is CAISEGRPQETQYF. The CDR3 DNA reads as TGTGCCATCAGTGAAGGGCGGCCTCAAGAGACCCAGTACTTC.

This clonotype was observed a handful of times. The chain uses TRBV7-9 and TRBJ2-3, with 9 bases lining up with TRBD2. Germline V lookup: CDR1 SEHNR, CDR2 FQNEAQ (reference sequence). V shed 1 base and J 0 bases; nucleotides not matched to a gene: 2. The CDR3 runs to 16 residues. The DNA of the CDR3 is TGTGCCAGCAGCTTAGAGGGGACTAGCAGCACAGATACGCAGTATTTT. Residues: CASSLEGTSSTDTQYF.

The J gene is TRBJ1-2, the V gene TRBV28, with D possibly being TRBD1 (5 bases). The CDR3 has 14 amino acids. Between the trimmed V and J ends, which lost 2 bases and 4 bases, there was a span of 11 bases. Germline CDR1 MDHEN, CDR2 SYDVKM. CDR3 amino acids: CASSLRGAGYGYTF. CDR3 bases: TGTGCCAGCAGTTTAAGGGGAGCGGGCTATGGCTACACCTTC.

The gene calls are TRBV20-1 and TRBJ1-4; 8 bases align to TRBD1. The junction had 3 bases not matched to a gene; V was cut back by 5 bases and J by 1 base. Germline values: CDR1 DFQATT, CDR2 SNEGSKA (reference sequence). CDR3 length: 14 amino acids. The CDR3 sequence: CSAGRGRTNEKLFF. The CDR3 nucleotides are TGCAGTGCTGGCAGGGGGCGAACTAATGAAAAACTGTTTTTT.

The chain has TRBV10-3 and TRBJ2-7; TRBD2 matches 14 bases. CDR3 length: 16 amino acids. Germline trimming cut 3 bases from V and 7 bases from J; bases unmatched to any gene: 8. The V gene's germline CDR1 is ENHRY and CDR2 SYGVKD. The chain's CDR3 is CAISDGTSGRVGEQYF. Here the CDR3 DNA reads TGTGCCATCAGTGATGGGACTAGCGGGAGAGTAGGTGAGCAGTACTTC.

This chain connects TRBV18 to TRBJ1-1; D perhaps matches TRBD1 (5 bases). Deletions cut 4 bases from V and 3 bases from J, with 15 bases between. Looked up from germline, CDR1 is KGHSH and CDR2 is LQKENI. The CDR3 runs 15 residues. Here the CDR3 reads CASSQFRDVDTEAFF. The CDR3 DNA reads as TGTGCCAGCTCACAATTCAGGGACGTGGACACTGAAGCTTTCTTT.

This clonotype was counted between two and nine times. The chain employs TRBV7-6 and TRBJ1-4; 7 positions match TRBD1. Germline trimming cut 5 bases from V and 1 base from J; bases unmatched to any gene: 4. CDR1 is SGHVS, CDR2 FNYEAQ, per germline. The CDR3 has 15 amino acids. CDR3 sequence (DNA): TGTGCCAGCAGCAAGAGGGACAGAACTAATGAAAAACTGTTTTTT. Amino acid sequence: CASSKRDRTNEKLFF.

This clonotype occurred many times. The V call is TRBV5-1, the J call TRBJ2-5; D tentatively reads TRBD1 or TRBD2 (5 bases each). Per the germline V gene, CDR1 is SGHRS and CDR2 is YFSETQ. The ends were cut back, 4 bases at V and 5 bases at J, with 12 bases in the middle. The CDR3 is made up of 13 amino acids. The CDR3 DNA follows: TGCGCCAGCAGCAACTGGGGCGGGGAGACCCAGTACTTC. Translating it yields CASSNWGGETQYF. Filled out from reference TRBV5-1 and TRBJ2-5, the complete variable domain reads KAGVTQTPRYLIKTRGQQVTLSCSPISGHRSVSWYQQTPGQGLQFLFEYFSETQRNKGNFPGRFSGRQFSNSRSEMNVSTLELGDSALYLCASSNWGGETQYFGPGTRLLVL.